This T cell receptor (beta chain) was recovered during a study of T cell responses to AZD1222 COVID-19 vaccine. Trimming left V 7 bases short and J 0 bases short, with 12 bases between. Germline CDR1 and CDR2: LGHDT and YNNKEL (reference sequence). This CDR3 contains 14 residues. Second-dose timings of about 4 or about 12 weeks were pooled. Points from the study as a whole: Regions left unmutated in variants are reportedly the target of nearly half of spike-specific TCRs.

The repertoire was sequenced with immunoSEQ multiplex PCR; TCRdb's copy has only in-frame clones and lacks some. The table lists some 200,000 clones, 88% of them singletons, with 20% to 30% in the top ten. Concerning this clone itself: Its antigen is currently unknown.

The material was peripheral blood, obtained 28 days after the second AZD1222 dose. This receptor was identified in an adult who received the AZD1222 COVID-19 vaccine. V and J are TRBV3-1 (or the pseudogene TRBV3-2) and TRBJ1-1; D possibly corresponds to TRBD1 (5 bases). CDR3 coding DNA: TGTGCCAGCAAAGACAGTACTATGAACACTGAAGCTTTCTTT. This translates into CASKDSTMNTEAFF.